A single sample gave rise to the 21 T cell receptor beta chains below, sequenced in a study of cytomegalovirus exposure and HLA in healthy donors. PCR was performed using 60 Vbeta and 13 Jbeta primers. Using immunoSEQ multiplex PCR, the repertoire was profiled, and TCRdb retains in-frame clones only, with some absent. The sample lists 100,000 to 150,000 clones, 81% occurring once. Sequenced sample: PBMCs. These receptors were collected from a man younger than 35 in good health and CMV-seronegative.

V gene TRBV6-1 combines with J gene TRBJ2-1; TRBD1 agrees at 10 bases. This CDR3 spans 16 amino acids. CDR1 and CDR2 from the germline V gene are MNHNS and SASEGT. The J segment lost 8 bases and the V segment lost 4 bases, leaving 11 bases of the junction unmatched. The CDR3 is CASSVLGTGVSYEQFF. In DNA form, the CDR3 reads TGTGCCAGCAGTGTCCTCGGGACAGGGGTATCGTATGAGCAGTTCTTC.

The chain links TRBV7-9 to TRBJ2-5; D gene unclear. CDR3 length equals 13 residues. Germline V gene lookup returns CDR1 SEHNR and CDR2 FQNEAQ (reference sequence). Trimming stripped 5 bases from V and 4 bases from J, with 11 bases between. In DNA, the CDR3 is TGTGCCAGCAGCGTAGTTGGCCCAGAGACCCAGTACTTC. Amino acid sequence: CASSVVGPETQYF.

The rearrangement joins TRBV7-3 to TRBJ1-6; TRBD1 matches 11 bases. This CDR3 comprises 17 residues. Germline assignment: CDR1 SGHTA and CDR2 FQGTGA. Trimming at V came to 0 bases and at J to 8 bases, leaving 6 bases not matched to a gene. In DNA form, the CDR3 reads TGTGCCAGCAGCTTAACTCTCCGGGGACAGGGGGATTCACCCCTCCACTTT. Encoded protein: CASSLTLRGQGDSPLHF.

The gene calls are TRBV11-2 and TRBJ2-1; 12 bases fit TRBD2. In germline, CDR1 is SGHAT, CDR2 FQNNGV. The CDR3 totals 15 residues. The V and J ends lost 4 bases and 8 bases, in that order; junction bases with no gene match: 6. CDR3 DNA sequence: TGTGCCAGCAGCTCACTAGCGGGGGGCCGGGATGAGCAGTTCTTC. Its translation: CASSSLAGGRDEQFF.

This sequence joins TRBV2 and TRBJ2-6, with 8 bases matching TRBD1. The CDR3 is 19 residues long. Unmatched junction bases numbered 12, after V lost 5 bases and J lost 0 bases. Germline V gene lookup returns CDR1 SNHLY and CDR2 FYNNEI. This CDR3 reads CASSRTWTGSPSGANVLTF. Written as DNA, the CDR3 is TGTGCCAGCAGTCGAACGTGGACAGGGAGTCCCTCTGGGGCCAACGTCCTGACTTTC.

The chain couples TRBV19 to TRBJ1-2; D not certain. The CDR3 totals 14 residues. The germline V and J ends were trimmed by 10 bases and 0 bases, with 15 bases remaining between them. Germline assignment: CDR1 LNHDA and CDR2 SQIVND (reference sequence). For the CDR3, the DNA is TGTGCCACCGCTGGGCGGGGATCTAACTATGGCTACACCTTC. Its protein product is CATAGRGSNYGYTF.

The CDR3 bases are TGTGCCAGCAGCTATGGACTAGCGGGGGGATTACAAGAGACCCAGTACTTC. This sequence encodes CASSYGLAGGLQETQYF. The chain employs TRBV7-2 and TRBJ2-5; 14 nucleotides agree with TRBD2. V dropped 4 bases and J dropped 2; count of bases not matched to a gene: 6. The CDR3 is made up of 17 amino acids. The V gene's germline CDR1 is SGHTA and CDR2 FQGNSA.

V usage is TRBV19 and J usage is TRBJ2-7; TRBD1 agrees at 10 bases. CDR1 is LNHDA and CDR2 is SQIVND in the germline V gene (reference sequence). There are 15 residues in the CDR3. V lost 6 bases to trimming and J lost 3 bases; unmatched junction nucleotides: 8. CDR3: CASSTGQGVSYEQYF. For the CDR3, the DNA is TGTGCCAGTAGCACTGGACAGGGGGTGAGCTACGAGCAGTACTTC.

The chain uses TRBV7-3 and TRBJ2-1; 8 bases map to TRBD2. CDR3 length: 15 amino acids. With 3 bases clipped from V and 8 bases from J, the junction kept 9 bases outside the gene matches. Germline CDR1 SGHTA, CDR2 FQGTGA. CDR3 sequence: CASSLGRGGRDEQFF. The DNA of the CDR3 is TGTGCCAGCAGCTTGGGACGGGGGGGCAGAGATGAGCAGTTCTTC.

The chain recombines TRBV11-2 with TRBJ2-5, with 16 bases matching TRBD2. There are 16 residues in the CDR3. Losses at the gene ends were 6 bases for V and 4 bases for J; bases not matched to a gene: 5. Per the germline V gene, CDR1 is SGHAT and CDR2 is FQNNGV. CDR3 nucleotides: TGTGCCAGCAGGGGACTAGCGGGGGGGCCGGGAGAGACCCAGTACTTC. Translated: CASRGLAGGPGETQYF.

V is TRBV7-9 and J is TRBJ2-7; 11 bases are shared with TRBD2. V was clipped by 4 bases and J by 0 bases; unmatched bases: 2. Germline V gives CDR1 SEHNR, CDR2 FQNEAQ (reference sequence). The CDR3 is made up of 15 amino acids. The CDR3 loop is CASSYSGGASYEQYF. The CDR3 DNA sequence: TGTGCCAGCAGCTATAGCGGGGGGGCCTCCTACGAGCAGTACTTC.

The chain has TRBV5-1 and TRBJ2-1; TRBD1 matches 8 bases. This CDR3 has 15 residues. CDR1 and CDR2 (germline): SGHRS, YFSETQ. The J segment lost 6 bases and the V segment lost 4 bases, leaving 9 bases of the junction unmatched. The DNA of the CDR3 is TGCGCCAGCAGCCGGACAGGGCACCAATCCAATGAGCAGTTCTTC. It encodes CASSRTGHQSNEQFF.

This chain joins TRBV6-5 and TRBJ1-4, with 12 bases matching TRBD1. The CDR3 length is 15 residues. Germline CDR1 reads MNHEY; CDR2 reads SVGAGI. Trimming cost V 5 bases and J 6 bases; bases outside gene matches: 4. The CDR3 here is CASSPGTGGDEKLFF. The CDR3 nucleotides are TGTGCCAGCAGTCCGGGGACAGGGGGCGATGAAAAACTGTTTTTT.

V usage is TRBV7-9 and J usage is TRBJ2-1; a possible D gene is TRBD1 (5 bases). Per the germline V gene, CDR1 is SEHNR and CDR2 is FQNEAQ (reference sequence). Trimming removed 0 bases from V and 0 bases from J, with 6 bases in between. There are 15 residues in the CDR3. The DNA for the CDR3 is TGTGCCAGCAGCTTAGCGGGGCGCTCCTACAATGAGCAGTTCTTC. Amino acid sequence: CASSLAGRSYNEQFF.

The chain couples TRBV6-1 to TRBJ1-5; perhaps TRBD1 as D (6 bases). The germline V and J ends were trimmed by 0 bases and 7 bases, with 13 bases remaining between them. The CDR3 is made up of 15 amino acids. Germline CDR1 reads MNHNS; CDR2 reads SASEGT. The CDR3 reads CASSEAPRGGQPQHF. The DNA for the CDR3 is TGTGCCAGCAGTGAAGCGCCTAGGGGGGGACAGCCCCAGCATTTT.

This rearrangement joins TRBV7-8 to TRBJ1-1; the D gene is possibly TRBD1 (6 bases). The CDR3 covers 15 residues. Germline V gene lookup returns CDR1 SGHVS and CDR2 FQNEAQ. V was pared by 5 bases and J by 3 bases, with 16 bases between. CDR3 sequence (DNA): TGTGCCAGCAGCCCCCCAGGGGTGCGGGACACTGAAGCTTTCTTT. Protein: CASSPPGVRDTEAFF.

This clone appeared a single time. The rearrangement links TRBV10-3 to TRBJ2-3, with D maybe TRBD1 (6 bases). CDR1 ENHRY and CDR2 SYGVKD come from the germline V gene. Trimming left V 8 bases short and J 3 bases short, with 9 bases between. The CDR3 extends over 12 amino acids. The CDR3 coding sequence is TGTGCCATCCAGAGGGGGACAGATACGCAGTATTTT. It is translated as CAIQRGTDTQYF.

The chain joins TRBV7-2 to TRBJ1-5; D is unresolved. Germline CDR1 and CDR2: SGHTA and FQGNSA. V was shortened by 2 bases and J by 6 bases, with 8 bases between the two germline ends. The CDR3 covers 13 residues. CDR3 sequence (DNA): TGTGCCAGCAGCTTAACGGGGAGTCAGCCCCAGCATTTT. It translates to CASSLTGSQPQHF.

The V and J genes are TRBV7-2 and TRBJ1-6; TRBD1 agrees at 10 bases. V trimming: 4 bases; J trimming: 7 bases; junction bases outside the gene matches: 7. The CDR3 covers 16 residues. Germline assignment: CDR1 SGHTA and CDR2 FQGNSA. Written as DNA, the CDR3 is TGTGCCAGCAGCTCCCTACGACAGGGGGCCAATTCACCCCTCCACTTT. Translating gives CASSSLRQGANSPLHF.

V gene TRBV2 combines with J gene TRBJ2-2; the match to TRBD2 covers 11 bases. V was pared by 6 bases and J by 3 bases, with 6 bases of the junction left unmatched. The CDR3 totals 16 residues. Germline CDR1 and CDR2: SNHLY and FYNNEI. The CDR3 DNA sequence: TGTGCCAGCAGACAGGGACTAGCGGACGACACCGGGGAGCTGTTTTTT. Encoded protein: CASRQGLADDTGELFF. The whole variable domain, filled in from reference TRBV2 and TRBJ2-2, reads EPEVTQTPSHQVTQMGQEVILRCVPISNHLYFYWYRQILGQKVEFLVSFYNNEISEKSEIFDDQFSVERPDGSNFTLKIRSTKLEDSAMYFCASRQGLADDTGELFFGEGSRLTVL.

The chain employs TRBV7-6 and TRBJ2-2; 9 bases are a match to TRBD1. CDR1 SGHVS and CDR2 FNYEAQ come from the germline V gene. CDR3 length: 17 amino acids. V lost 1 base and J lost 5; bases outside the gene matches: 8. CDR3 amino acids: CASSLVYRGRGTGELFF. In nucleotides, the CDR3 is TGTGCCAGCAGCTTAGTGTACAGGGGGCGCGGTACCGGGGAGCTGTTTTTT.